This T cell receptor (beta chain) was observed in a study of Graves' ophthalmopathy and Graves' hyperthyroidism. Overall study results and limits: Predictions made by the model for ophthalmopathy progression reached approximately 70% sensitivity and less than 80% specificity.

Amplification from RNA transcripts yielded the TCR beta CDR3 regions. Second-round multiplex PCR came after a first-round RT-PCR that employed HTBI primers. TCRdb re-derived calls from the multiplex PCR reads in MiXCR, one entry per CDR3 protein. The profile shows approximately 640,000 distinct CDR3 sequences, roughly two fifths of them singletons. This clonotype has more than one count but fewer than ten. The target antigen is unknown. The CDR3 is made up of 9 amino acids. Germline V gene data show CDR1 as LGHNA and CDR2 as YNFKEQ. V lost 5 bases and J lost 10, with 5 bases in between. The source material was peripheral blood. The source of this sequence is an adult man with Graves' ophthalmopathy. V usage is TRBV4-2 and J usage is TRBJ1-1; D uncertain. DNA for the CDR3: TGTGCCAGCAGCGACACAGCTTTCTTT. Protein sequence: CASSDTAFF.